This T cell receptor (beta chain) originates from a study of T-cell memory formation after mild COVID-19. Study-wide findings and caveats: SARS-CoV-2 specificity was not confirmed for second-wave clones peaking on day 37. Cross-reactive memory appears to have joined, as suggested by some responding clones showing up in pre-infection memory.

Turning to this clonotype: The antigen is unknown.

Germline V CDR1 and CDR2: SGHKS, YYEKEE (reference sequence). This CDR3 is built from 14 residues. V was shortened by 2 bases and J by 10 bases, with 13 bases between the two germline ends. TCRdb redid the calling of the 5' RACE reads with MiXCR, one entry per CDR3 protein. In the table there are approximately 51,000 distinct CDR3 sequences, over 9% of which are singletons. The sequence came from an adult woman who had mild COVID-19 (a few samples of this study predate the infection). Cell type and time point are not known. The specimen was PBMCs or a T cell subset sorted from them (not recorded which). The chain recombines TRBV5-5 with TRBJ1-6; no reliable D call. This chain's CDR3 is CASSFGRGISPLHF. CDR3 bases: TGTGCCAGCAGCTTTGGACGAGGGATCTCACCCCTCCACTTT. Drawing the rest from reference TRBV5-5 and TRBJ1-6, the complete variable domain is DAGVTQSPTHLIKTRGQQVTLRCSPISGHKSVSWYQQVLGQGPQFIFQYYEKEERGRGNFPDRFSARQFPNYSSELNVNALLLGDSALYLCASSFGRGISPLHFGNGTRLTVT.